This T cell receptor (beta chain) was documented in a study of cytomegalovirus exposure and HLA in healthy donors. As for this clone: Its antigen is not known.

Vbeta (60) and Jbeta (13) primers were used in the PCR. TCRdb keeps only in-frame clones here, not all; method: immunoSEQ multiplex PCR. The listing records tens of thousands of clones. Study results and caveats: Sequencing likely generated an artifact that appeared as a cluster of highly shared sequence variants. According to an earlier analysis, most TCR beta V segments yielded productive rearrangements about 87% or about 30% of the time. With high specificity and sensitivity, the classifier reportedly diagnosed cytomegalovirus status. It was about 150 TCR beta chains that were listed as cytomegalovirus-associated.

Germline V lookup: CDR1 MNHEY, CDR2 SVGAGI. The length of the CDR3 is 12 residues. V was pared by 6 bases and J by 9 bases, with 12 bases between. The sample was PBMCs. The source is a man between 18 and 29 years old in good health and CMV-seropositive. V is TRBV6-5 and J is TRBJ1-3, with no clear D. The CDR3 loop is CASSRHRGTIYF. Here the CDR3 DNA reads TGTGCCAGCAGCCGACATCGGGGCACCATATATTTT.